A single sample is the source of the 9 T cell receptor beta chains below, sequenced in a study of T cell repertoires in cytomegalovirus infection. TCRdb reanalysed the reads using MiXCR and keeps one entry per CDR3 protein. The sample has 100,000 to 150,000 distinct CDR3 sequences, 20% to 30% seen once. Their specific antigens are unknown. Sequencing was performed on PBMCs, sequenced either directly or after in vitro stimulation (not recorded which). These receptors were collected from a human donor in good health (CMV status not recorded). Some clones in this sample may be carry-over from other donors' samples.

The chain joins TRBV5-1 to TRBJ2-7; D perhaps matches TRBD1 (6 bases). V lost 0 bases and J 4 bases, leaving 17 bases between the germline ends. This CDR3 region has 16 residues. Germline V gene sequence: CDR1 SGHRS, CDR2 YFSETQ. CDR3 sequence (DNA): TGCGCCAGCAGCTTGGTCTCACAGGGCGGAATATACGAGCAGTACGTC. Protein product: CASSLVSQGGIYEQYV.

The V call is TRBV6-6, the J call TRBJ1-3; no clear D gene. The CDR3 runs to 13 residues. Germline V lookup: CDR1 MNHNY, CDR2 SVGAGI (reference sequence). V was shortened by 8 bases and J by 1 base, with 9 bases between the two germline ends. For the CDR3, the DNA is TGTGCCAGCCGCTGGGAGTCTGGAAACACCATATATTTT. This translates into CASRWESGNTIYF.

This clonotype was detected ten times or more. V and J are TRBV7-2 and TRBJ1-4; no definite D call. Germline V lookup: CDR1 SGHTA, CDR2 FQGNSA. Trimming took 0 bases from V and 5 from J, leaving 10 bases between them. The CDR3 is 15 amino acids. The CDR3 reads CASSLATAFNEKLFF. The CDR3 nucleotides read TGTGCCAGCAGCTTAGCCACAGCATTCAATGAAAAACTGTTTTTT.

This sequence joins TRBV12-3 or TRBV12-4 and TRBJ2-7; 12 bases fit TRBD2. This CDR3 contains 14 residues. V was clipped by 7 bases and J by 2 bases; unmatched bases: 3. The CDR3 protein is CASTGLAGPYEQYF. For the CDR3, the DNA is TGTGCCAGCACCGGACTAGCGGGGCCCTACGAGCAGTACTTC.

The rearrangement uses TRBV7-6 and TRBJ2-1, with 10 bases that match TRBD2. The trim removed 7 bases at V and 6 bases at J, leaving 6 bases unmatched. The germline CDR1 and CDR2 sequences are SGHVS and FNYEAQ. The CDR3 runs 14 residues. The CDR3 region is CASTTGLAINEQFF. The CDR3 DNA sequence: TGTGCCAGCACCACGGGACTAGCGATCAATGAGCAGTTCTTC.

This clonotype was seen a few times. The CDR3 DNA sequence: TGCGCCAGCATGGGAGAGACCCAGTACTTC. It is translated as CASMGETQYF. The V gene is TRBV10-2, the J gene TRBJ2-5, with no clear D. The ends were cut back, 7 bases at V and 4 bases at J, with 4 bases in the middle. The length of the CDR3 is 10 residues. Germline V gives CDR1 WSHSY, CDR2 SAAADI.

This clonotype was counted a few times. The chain links TRBV10-3 to TRBJ2-2; perhaps TRBD2 as D (5 bases). Germline V gene lookup returns CDR1 ENHRY and CDR2 SYGVKD. V lost 6 bases and J 0 bases, leaving 11 bases between the germline ends. This CDR3 has 15 residues. The CDR3 nucleotides are TGTGCCATCAGCGGGGTAGCCCCGAACACCGGGGAGCTGTTTTTT. Translation gives CAISGVAPNTGELFF.

This chain links TRBV7-2 with TRBJ1-1; TRBD1 matches 8 bases. V gave up 4 bases and J gave up 0 bases; unmatched junction bases: 4. The germline gives CDR1 SGHTA, CDR2 FQGNSA. This CDR3 region has 15 residues. The CDR3 DNA reads TGTGCCAGCAGCTCCCGGACAGGGATGAACACTGAAGCTTTCTTT. Translating it yields CASSSRTGMNTEAFF.

V is TRBV12-5 and J is TRBJ2-1; 13 nucleotides match TRBD2. CDR3 length: 15 amino acids. CDR1 and CDR2 (germline): LGHNT, FRNRAP. Trimming removed 7 bases from V and 4 bases from J; junction bases left unmatched: 4. CDR3 protein: CASAQGLAGYNEQFF. Here the CDR3 DNA reads TGTGCTAGTGCCCAGGGACTAGCGGGGTACAATGAGCAGTTCTTC.